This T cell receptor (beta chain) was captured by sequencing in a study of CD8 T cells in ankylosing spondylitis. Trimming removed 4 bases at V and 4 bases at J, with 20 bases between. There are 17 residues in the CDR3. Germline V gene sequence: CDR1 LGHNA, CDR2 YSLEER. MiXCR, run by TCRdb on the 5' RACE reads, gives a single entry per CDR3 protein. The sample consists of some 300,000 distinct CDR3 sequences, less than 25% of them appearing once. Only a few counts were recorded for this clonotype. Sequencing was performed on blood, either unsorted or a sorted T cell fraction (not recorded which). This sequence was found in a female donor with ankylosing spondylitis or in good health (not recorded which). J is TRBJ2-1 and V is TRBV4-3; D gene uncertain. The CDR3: CASSRRASDYYYNEQFF. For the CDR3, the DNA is TGCGCCAGCAGCCGACGGGCGTCCGATTATTATTACAATGAGCAGTTCTTC.